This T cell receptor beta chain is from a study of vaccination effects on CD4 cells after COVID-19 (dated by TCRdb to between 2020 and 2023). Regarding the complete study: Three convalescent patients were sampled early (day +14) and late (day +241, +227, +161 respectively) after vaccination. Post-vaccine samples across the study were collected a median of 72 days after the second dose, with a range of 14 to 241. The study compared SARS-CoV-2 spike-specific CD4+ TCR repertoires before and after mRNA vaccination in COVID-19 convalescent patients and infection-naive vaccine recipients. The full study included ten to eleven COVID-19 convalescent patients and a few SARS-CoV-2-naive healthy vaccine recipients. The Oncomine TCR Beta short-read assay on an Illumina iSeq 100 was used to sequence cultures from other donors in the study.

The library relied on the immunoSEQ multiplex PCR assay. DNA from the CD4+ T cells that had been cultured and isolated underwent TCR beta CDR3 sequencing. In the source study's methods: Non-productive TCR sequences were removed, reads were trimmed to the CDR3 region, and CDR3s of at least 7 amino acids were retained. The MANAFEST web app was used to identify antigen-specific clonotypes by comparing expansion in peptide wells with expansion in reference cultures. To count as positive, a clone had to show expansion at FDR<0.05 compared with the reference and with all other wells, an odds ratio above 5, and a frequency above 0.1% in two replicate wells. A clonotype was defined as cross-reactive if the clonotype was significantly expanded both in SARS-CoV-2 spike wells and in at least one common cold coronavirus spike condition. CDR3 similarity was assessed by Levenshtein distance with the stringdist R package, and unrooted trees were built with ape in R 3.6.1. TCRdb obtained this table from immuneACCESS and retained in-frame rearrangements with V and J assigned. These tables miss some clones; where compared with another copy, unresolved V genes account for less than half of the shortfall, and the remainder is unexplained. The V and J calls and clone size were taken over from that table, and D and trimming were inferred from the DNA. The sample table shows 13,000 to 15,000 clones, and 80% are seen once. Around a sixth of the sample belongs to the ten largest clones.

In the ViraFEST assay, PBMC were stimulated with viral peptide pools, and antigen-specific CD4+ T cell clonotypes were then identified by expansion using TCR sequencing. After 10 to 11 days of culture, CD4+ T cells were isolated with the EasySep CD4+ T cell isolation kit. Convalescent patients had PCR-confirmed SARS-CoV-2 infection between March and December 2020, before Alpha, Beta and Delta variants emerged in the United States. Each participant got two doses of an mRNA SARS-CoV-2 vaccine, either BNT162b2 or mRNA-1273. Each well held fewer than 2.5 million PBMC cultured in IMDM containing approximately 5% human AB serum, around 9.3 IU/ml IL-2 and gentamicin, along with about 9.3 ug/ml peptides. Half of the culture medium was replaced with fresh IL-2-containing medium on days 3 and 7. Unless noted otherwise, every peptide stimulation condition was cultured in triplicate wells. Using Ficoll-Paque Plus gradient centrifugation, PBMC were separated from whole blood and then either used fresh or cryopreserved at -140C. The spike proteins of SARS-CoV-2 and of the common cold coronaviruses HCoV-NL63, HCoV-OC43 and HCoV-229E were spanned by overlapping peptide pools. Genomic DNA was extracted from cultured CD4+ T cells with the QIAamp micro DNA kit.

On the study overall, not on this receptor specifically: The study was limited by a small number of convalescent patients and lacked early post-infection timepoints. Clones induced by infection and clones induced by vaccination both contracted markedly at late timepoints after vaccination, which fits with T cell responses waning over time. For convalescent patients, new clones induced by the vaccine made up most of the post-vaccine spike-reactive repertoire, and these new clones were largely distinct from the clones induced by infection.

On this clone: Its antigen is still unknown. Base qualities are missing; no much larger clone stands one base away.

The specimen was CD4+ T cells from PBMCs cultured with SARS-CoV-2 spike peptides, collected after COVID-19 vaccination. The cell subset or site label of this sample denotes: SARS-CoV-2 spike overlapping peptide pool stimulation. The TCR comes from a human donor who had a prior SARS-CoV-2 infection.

The DNA reads TGCGCCAGCAGCTTGGAGGGGTTATACGAAAAACTGTTTTTT. It translates as CASSLEGLYEKLFF. The rearranged chain carries TRBV5-1 and TRBJ1-4, with TRBD1 tentatively as D gene (5 bases match). The germline V gene sets CDR1 to SGHRS and CDR2 to YFSETQ. Including cysteine and phenylalanine, the CDR3 has 14 amino acids. Only CDR3 DNA remains: 42 bases, in frame from the first base. V was cut back by 0 bases and J by 8 bases, leaving a gap of 11 bases between them.